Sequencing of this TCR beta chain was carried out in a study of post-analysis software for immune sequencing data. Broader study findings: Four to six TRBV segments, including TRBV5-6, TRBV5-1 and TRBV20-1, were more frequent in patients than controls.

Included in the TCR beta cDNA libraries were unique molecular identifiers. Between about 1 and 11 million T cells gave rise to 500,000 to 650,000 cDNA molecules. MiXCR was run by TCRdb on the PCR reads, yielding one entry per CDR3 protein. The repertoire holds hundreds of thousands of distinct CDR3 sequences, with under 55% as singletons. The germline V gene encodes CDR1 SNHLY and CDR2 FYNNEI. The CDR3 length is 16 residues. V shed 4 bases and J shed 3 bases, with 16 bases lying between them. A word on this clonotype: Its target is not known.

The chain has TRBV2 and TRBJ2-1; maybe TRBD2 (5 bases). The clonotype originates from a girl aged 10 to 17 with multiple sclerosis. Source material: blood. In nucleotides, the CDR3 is TGTGCCAGCAGTGTCGTGGGAGCCCCTTTCTACAATGAGCAGTTCTTC. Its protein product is CASSVVGAPFYNEQFF.